This T cell receptor (beta chain) was identified in a study of cytomegalovirus exposure and HLA in healthy donors. In the study overall: There were roughly 120 million unique TCR beta sequences, drawn from 200 million or so T cells, in an earlier analysis.

Trimming removed 3 bases from V and 4 bases from J, with 13 bases in between. This CDR3 comprises 14 residues. Germline V gene lookup returns CDR1 SGDLS and CDR2 YYNGEE. Study results and caveats: A later analysis found most CMV-associated TCR beta chains apparently HLA-restricted. Overall, around 160 TCR beta chains were annotated as cytomegalovirus-associated. A later analysis showed that HLA-associated TCR beta chains had undergone more clonal expansion than equally common others.

With respect to this clone: Its antigen remains unknown.

PCR employed 60 Vbeta and 13 Jbeta primers. Measured with immunoSEQ multiplex PCR; TCRdb has only the in-frame clones, and not every one. This repertoire shows 80,000 to 95,000 clones, around 70% found once; its top ten account for about 15%. Material: PBMCs. V gene TRBV9 combines with J gene TRBJ2-5; possible D gene TRBD1, 5 bases. The receptor was isolated from a woman aged 50 to 60 in good health and CMV-seropositive. CDR3 in amino acids: CASSARVQGETQYF. As DNA, the CDR3 is TGTGCCAGCAGCGCCAGGGTTCAAGGAGAGACCCAGTACTTC.